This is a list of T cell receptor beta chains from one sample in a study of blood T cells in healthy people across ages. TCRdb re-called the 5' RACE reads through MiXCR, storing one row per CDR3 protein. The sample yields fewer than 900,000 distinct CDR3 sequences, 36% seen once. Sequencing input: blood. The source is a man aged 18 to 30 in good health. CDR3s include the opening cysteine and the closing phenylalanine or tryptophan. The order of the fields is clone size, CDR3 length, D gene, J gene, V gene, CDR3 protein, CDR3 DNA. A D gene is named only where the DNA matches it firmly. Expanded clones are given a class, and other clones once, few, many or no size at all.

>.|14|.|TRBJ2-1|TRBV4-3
CASSQGKSDNEQFF
TGCGCCAGCAGCCAAGGAAAATCAGACAATGAGCAGTTCTTC
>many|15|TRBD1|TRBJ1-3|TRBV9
CASSPRQGSGNTIYF
TGTGCCAGCAGCCCCAGACAGGGCTCTGGAAACACCATATATTTT
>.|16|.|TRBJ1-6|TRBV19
CASSAIGGGADSPLHF
TGTGCCAGTAGTGCAATAGGGGGGGGCGCGGATTCACCCCTCCACTTT
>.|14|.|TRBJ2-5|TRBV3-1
CASSRTTRGNEQYF
TGTGCCAGCAGCCGGACGACACGGGGCAATGAGCAGTACTTC
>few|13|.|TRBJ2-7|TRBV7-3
CASSANGGNEQYF
TGTGCCAGCAGCGCAAACGGGGGTAACGAGCAGTACTTC
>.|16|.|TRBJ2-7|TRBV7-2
CASSLPAGRVHNEQYF
TGTGCCAGCAGCTTACCGGCGGGGCGCGTCCACAATGAGCAGTACTTC
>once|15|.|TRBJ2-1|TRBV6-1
CASTRSRGRYNEQFF
TGTGCCAGCACCCGAAGTAGGGGCAGATACAATGAGCAGTTCTTC
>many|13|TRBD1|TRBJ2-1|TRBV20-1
CSARPTGRNEQFF
TGCAGTGCTAGGCCGACAGGGCGAAATGAGCAGTTCTTC
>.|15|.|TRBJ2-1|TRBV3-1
CASSLGLSFYNEQFF
TGTGCCAGCAGCCTTGGACTTAGCTTCTACAATGAGCAGTTCTTC
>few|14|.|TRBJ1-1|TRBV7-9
CASNPGGFDTEAFF
TGTGCCAGCAACCCGGGGGGCTTCGACACTGAAGCTTTCTTT
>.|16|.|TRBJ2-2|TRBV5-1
CASSLSGLANTGELFF
TGCGCCAGCAGCTTGTCGGGCCTAGCGAACACCGGGGAGCTGTTTTTT
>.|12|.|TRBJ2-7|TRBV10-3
CAISPARYEQYF
TGTGCCATCAGCCCCGCCCGCTACGAGCAGTACTTC
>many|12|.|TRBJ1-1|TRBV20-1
CSARDRYTEAFF
TGCAGTGCTAGAGACCGTTACACTGAAGCTTTCTTT
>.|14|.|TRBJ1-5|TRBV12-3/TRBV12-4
CASRSNRADQPQHF
TGTGCCAGCAGGTCCAACCGGGCCGATCAGCCCCAGCATTTT
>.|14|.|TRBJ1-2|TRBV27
CASSVAQGVYGYTF
TGTGCCAGCAGTGTAGCACAGGGAGTGTATGGCTACACCTTC
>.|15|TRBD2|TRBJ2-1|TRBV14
CASSLISGGNGEQFF
TGTGCCAGCAGCCTTATTAGCGGGGGAAATGGTGAGCAGTTCTTC
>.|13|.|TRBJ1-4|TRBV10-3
CAITPGVNEKLFF
TGTGCCATAACCCCGGGGGTTAATGAAAAACTGTTTTTT
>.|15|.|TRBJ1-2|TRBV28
CASSPYPESNYGYTF
TGTGCCAGCAGCCCATATCCCGAGTCAAACTATGGCTACACCTTC
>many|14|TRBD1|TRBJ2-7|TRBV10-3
CAISEGQASYEQYF
TGTGCCATCAGTGAAGGACAGGCATCCTACGAGCAGTACTTC
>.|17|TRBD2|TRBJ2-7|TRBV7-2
CASSPIPAAGASYEQYF
TGTGCCAGCAGTCCCATTCCCGCAGCGGGGGCCTCCTACGAGCAGTACTTC
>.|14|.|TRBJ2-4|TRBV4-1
CASSQEYSQNIQYF
TGCGCCAGCAGCCAAGAGTACAGCCAAAACATTCAGTACTTC
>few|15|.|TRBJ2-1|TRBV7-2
CASSLAGCSYNEQFF
TGTGCCAGCAGCTTAGCAGGGTGTTCCTACAATGAGCAGTTCTTC
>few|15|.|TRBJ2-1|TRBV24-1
CATSDQQGVFDEQFF
TGTGCCACCAGTGATCAACAGGGTGTGTTCGATGAGCAGTTCTTC
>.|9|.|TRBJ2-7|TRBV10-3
CAVTRNQYF
TGTGCCGTCACAAGAAATCAGTACTTC
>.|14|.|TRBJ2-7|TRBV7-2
CASSVSGLTYEQYF
TGTGCCAGCAGCGTAAGCGGTCTTACCTACGAGCAGTACTTC
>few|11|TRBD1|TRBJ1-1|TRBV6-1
CAGQGNTEAFF
TGTGCCGGACAGGGGAACACTGAAGCTTTCTTT
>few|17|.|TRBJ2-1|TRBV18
CASSPPKGGTGFNEQFF
TGTGCCAGCTCACCCCCTAAGGGGGGGACAGGATTTAATGAGCAGTTCTTC
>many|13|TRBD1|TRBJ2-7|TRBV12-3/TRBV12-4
CASSFQGAHEQYF
TGTGCCAGCAGTTTCCAGGGGGCGCATGAGCAGTACTTC
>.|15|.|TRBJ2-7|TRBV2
CASSEGGASSYEQYF
TGTGCCAGCAGTGAAGGCGGGGCCTCCTCCTACGAGCAGTACTTC
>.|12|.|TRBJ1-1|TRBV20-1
CSAIKGTPEAFF
TGCAGTGCTATCAAAGGGACCCCTGAAGCTTTCTTT
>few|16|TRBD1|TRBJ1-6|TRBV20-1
CSASSDREVYNSPLHF
TGCAGTGCTAGCTCGGACAGGGAAGTCTATAATTCACCCCTCCACTTT
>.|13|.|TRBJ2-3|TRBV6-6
CASSYSPSDTQYF
TGTGCCAGCAGTTACTCGCCGTCAGATACGCAGTATTTT
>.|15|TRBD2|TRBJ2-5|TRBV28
CASSPLAGGEEWQYF
TGTGCCAGCAGTCCACTAGCGGGGGGGGAAGAGTGGCAGTACTTC
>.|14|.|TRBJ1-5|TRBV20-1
CSARRGYSNQPQHF
TGCAGTGCAAGACGGGGGTATAGCAATCAGCCCCAGCATTTT
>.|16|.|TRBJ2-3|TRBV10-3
CAISDQAPDTSDTQYF
TGTGCCATCAGTGACCAGGCTCCGGACACATCAGATACGCAGTATTTT
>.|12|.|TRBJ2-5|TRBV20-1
CSARSRKETQYF
TGCAGTGCTAGAAGTAGGAAAGAGACCCAGTACTTC
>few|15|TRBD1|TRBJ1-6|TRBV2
CASSRDSLYNSPLHF
TGTGCCAGCAGCCGGGACAGCCTCTATAATTCACCCCTCCACTTT
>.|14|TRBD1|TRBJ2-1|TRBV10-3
CAISDGQGPDERFF
TGTGCCATCAGTGACGGACAGGGTCCGGATGAGCGGTTCTTC
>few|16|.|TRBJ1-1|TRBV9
CASSPDFNSENTEAFF
TGTGCCAGCAGCCCCGACTTCAACAGCGAGAACACTGAAGCTTTCTTT
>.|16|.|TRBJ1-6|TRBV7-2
CASSPPTGLRSSPPHF
TGTGCCAGCAGTCCACCTACAGGGCTTCGAAGTTCACCCCCCCACTTT
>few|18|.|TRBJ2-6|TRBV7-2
CASSLTRGRGSGANVLTF
TGTGCCAGCAGCTTAACCAGGGGAAGAGGTTCTGGGGCCAACGTCCTGACTTTC
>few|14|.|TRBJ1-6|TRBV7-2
CASSTNGADSPLHF
TGTGCCAGCAGCACTAACGGGGCCGATTCACCCCTCCACTTT
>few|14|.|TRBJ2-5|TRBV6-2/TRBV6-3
CASSRTSSSETQYF
TGTGCCAGCAGTCGGACAAGCAGTAGTGAGACCCAGTACTTC
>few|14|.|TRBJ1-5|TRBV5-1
CASSWVKVNQPQHF
TGCGCCAGCAGCTGGGTAAAGGTCAATCAGCCCCAGCATTTT
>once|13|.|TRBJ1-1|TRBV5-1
CASRTVKNTEAFF
TGCGCCAGCAGGACGGTAAAGAACACTGAAGCTTTCTTT
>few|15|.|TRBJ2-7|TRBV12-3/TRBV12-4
CTSTVQGGPSYEQYF
TGTACCAGCACCGTACAGGGAGGCCCTTCCTACGAGCAGTACTTC
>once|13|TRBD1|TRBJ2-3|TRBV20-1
CSARSPGGLTQYF
TGCAGTGCTAGAAGCCCAGGGGGATTGACGCAGTATTTT
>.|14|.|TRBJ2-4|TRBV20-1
CSASKLSGRDIQYF
TGCAGTGCTAGTAAATTATCGGGGCGAGACATTCAGTACTTC
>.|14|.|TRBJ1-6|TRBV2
CASNDLAENSPLHF
TGTGCCAGCAATGATTTGGCGGAGAATTCACCCCTCCACTTT
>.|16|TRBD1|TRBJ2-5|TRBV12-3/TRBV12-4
CASSISGTGSYNEQYF
TGTGCCAGCAGTATCTCCGGGACAGGGTCCTACAATGAGCAGTACTTC
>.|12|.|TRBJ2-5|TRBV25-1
CASSESIGEQYF
TGTGCCAGCAGTGAATCCATAGGGGAGCAGTACTTC
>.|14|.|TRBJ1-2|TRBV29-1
CSVFLMGTSYGYTF
TGCAGCGTTTTCCTCATGGGGACCAGCTATGGCTACACCTTC
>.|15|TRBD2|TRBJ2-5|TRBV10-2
CASLEFGGAGNEQYF
TGCGCCAGCCTAGAATTCGGGGGGGCCGGGAATGAGCAGTACTTC
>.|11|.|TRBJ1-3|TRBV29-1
CSVHSGNTIYF
TGCAGCGTGCACTCTGGAAACACCATATATTTT